One sample yielded the 18 T cell receptor beta chains listed below, sequenced in a study of cytomegalovirus exposure and HLA in healthy donors. Produced via immunoSEQ multiplex PCR; TCRdb's table is partial and in-frame only. The sample carries about 120,000 clones, more than 75% recorded once. Sequenced: PBMCs. These receptors came from a man aged 18 to 35 in good health and CMV-seronegative.

The chain is built from TRBV12-5 and TRBJ1-1, with 7 bases fitting TRBD1. The CDR3 is 16 residues long. Germline V CDR1 and CDR2: LGHNT, FRNRAP. The junction had 8 bases not matched to a gene; V was cut back by 3 bases and J by 1 base. The CDR3: CASGFDPGTENTEAFF. CDR3 DNA: TGTGCTAGTGGTTTTGATCCCGGGACAGAGAACACTGAAGCTTTCTTT.

This chain connects TRBV19 to TRBJ2-7; 7 nucleotides line up with TRBD2. This CDR3 is 14 amino acids long. Trimming removed 1 base from V and 2 bases from J; junction bases left unmatched: 2. Germline V gene sequence: CDR1 LNHDA, CDR2 SQIVND (reference sequence). CDR3 sequence (DNA): TGTGCCAGTAGTATAGGGACTAGTCCCTACGAGCAGTACTTC. Its protein is CASSIGTSPYEQYF.

J is TRBJ1-2 and V is TRBV6-1, with D possibly being TRBD1 (5 bases). Per the germline V gene, CDR1 is MNHNS and CDR2 is SASEGT. Trimming took off 4 bases at V and 4 bases at J, with 13 bases between the two ends. The CDR3 runs 14 residues. This chain's CDR3 is CASSVQDVGYGYTF. Written as DNA, the CDR3 is TGTGCCAGCAGTGTACAGGACGTAGGCTATGGCTACACCTTC.

J is TRBJ1-3 and V is TRBV30; D remains ambiguous. Germline V gene lookup returns CDR1 GTSNPN and CDR2 SVGIG (reference sequence). Trimming stripped 7 bases from V and 4 bases from J, with 8 bases between. The CDR3 is made up of 11 amino acids. This chain's CDR3 is CASPGGNTIYF. The DNA for the CDR3 is TGTGCCTCCCCCGGGGGAAACACCATATATTTT.

In nucleotides, the CDR3 is TGTGCCAGCAGTTTATGGAAGGGAGGCCAGCCCCAGCATTTT. It is translated as CASSLWKGGQPQHF. The rearrangement uses TRBV27 and TRBJ1-5; D unclear. V was shortened by 1 base and J by 7 bases, with 11 bases between the two germline ends. This CDR3 has 14 residues. Germline CDR1 and CDR2: MNHEY and SMNVEV (reference sequence).

For this clone: The sample carries other DNA sequences with the same CDR3. V is TRBV6-5 and J is TRBJ2-3, with TRBD1 identical over 7 bases. The CDR3 is 16 amino acids. Per the germline V gene, CDR1 is MNHEY and CDR2 is SVGAGI. The V and J ends lost 0 bases and 2 bases, in that order; junction bases with no gene match: 5. CDR3 bases: TGTGCCAGCAGTTACTCGGCAGGGGGATTCACAGATACGCAGTATTTT. Translated, it gives CASSYSAGGFTDTQYF.

This chain links TRBV7-2 with TRBJ2-3, with D maybe TRBD1 (5 bases). V was shortened by 4 bases and J by 0 bases, with 11 bases between the two germline ends. In germline, CDR1 is SGHTA, CDR2 FQGNSA. The CDR3 sequence is 15 residues long. The CDR3 is CASSSGQISTDTQYF. For the CDR3, the DNA is TGTGCCAGCAGCTCCGGACAAATCAGCACAGATACGCAGTATTTT.

The chain links TRBV7-2 to TRBJ1-1; D possibly corresponds to TRBD1 (5 bases). Germline assignment: CDR1 SGHTA and CDR2 FQGNSA. The V and J ends lost 2 bases and 0 bases respectively, with 10 bases between them. The CDR3 is 15 residues long. The CDR3 sequence is CASSLQTAMNTEAFF. The CDR3 DNA reads TGTGCCAGCAGCTTACAGACAGCGATGAACACTGAAGCTTTCTTT.

Only one count was recorded for this clone. The chain combines TRBV13 with TRBJ2-3, with 7 bases matching TRBD2. The CDR3 has 17 amino acids. Germline-derived CDR1 and CDR2 are PRHDT and FYEKMQ (reference sequence). V lost 4 bases to trimming and J lost 5 bases; unmatched junction nucleotides: 15. DNA for the CDR3: TGTGCCAGCAGCTCCTCCGGCGCGCGGCGGGAGCAAGATACGCAGTATTTT. Translation: CASSSSGARREQDTQYF.

This chain joins TRBV6-5 and TRBJ2-3, with 8 bases fitting TRBD2. The length of the CDR3 is 13 residues. The junction had 6 bases not matched to a gene; V was cut back by 10 bases and J by 3 bases. The germline V gene has CDR1 MNHEY and CDR2 SVGAGI. The DNA for the CDR3 is TGTGCCACGGGGGGGTTCAATACAGATACGCAGTATTTT. It is translated as CATGGFNTDTQYF.

CDR3 sequence: CASSLQWGDEQYF. The CDR3 region has the DNA TGTGCCAGCAGCCTCCAGTGGGGGGACGAGCAGTACTTC. The chain recombines TRBV6-6 with TRBJ2-7; D is possibly TRBD2 (6 bases). Trimming took 6 bases from V and 5 from J, leaving 14 bases between them. CDR1 and CDR2 from the germline V gene are MNHNY and SVGAGI (reference sequence). The CDR3 loop spans 13 amino acids.

The V and J genes are TRBV5-5 and TRBJ1-1; D ambiguous. V lost 1 base, J lost 3 bases, and 10 bases lay in between. The CDR3 totals 14 residues. The germline V gene has CDR1 SGHKS and CDR2 YYEKEE (reference sequence). The CDR3: CASSLSGPYTEAFF. The CDR3 bases are TGTGCCAGCAGCTTGTCTGGGCCGTACACTGAAGCTTTCTTT.

J is TRBJ1-2 and V is TRBV30; weak D call: TRBD1 (5 bases). This CDR3 is 13 amino acids long. The germline V gene encodes CDR1 GTSNPN and CDR2 SVGIG (reference sequence). The V end lost 2 bases, the J end lost 7 bases, and 14 bases lay between the germline ends. In nucleotides, the CDR3 is TGTGCCTGGAGTATGGGCAGGGAAGCTGGCTACACCTTC. Residues: CAWSMGREAGYTF.

The chain recombines TRBV6-5 with TRBJ2-7; 8 bases fit TRBD1. Germline-derived CDR1 and CDR2 are MNHEY and SVGAGI. The CDR3 consists of 15 residues. The V segment lost 2 bases and the J segment 0 bases; nucleotides outside the gene matches: 3. CDR3 sequence: CASSYRTGSSYEQYF. The CDR3 DNA reads as TGTGCCAGCAGTTACAGGACAGGGAGCTCCTACGAGCAGTACTTC.

This rearrangement joins TRBV10-3 to TRBJ2-7, with D possibly TRBD2 on 6 matching bases. CDR3 length equals 14 residues. Per the germline V gene, CDR1 is ENHRY and CDR2 is SYGVKD. V was clipped by 6 bases and J by 0 bases, with 12 bases between them. The DNA for the CDR3 is TGTGCCATCAGAGGGACCGGGGGCTCCTACGAGCAGTACTTC. It yields the protein CAIRGTGGSYEQYF.

V and J are TRBV5-1 and TRBJ2-2; D is perhaps TRBD1 (6 bases). Germline-derived CDR1 and CDR2 are SGHRS and YFSETQ. The V end lost 0 bases, the J end lost 4 bases, and 10 bases lay between the germline ends. This CDR3 region has 15 residues. The CDR3 sequence: CASSLDRELTGELFF. The CDR3, as DNA: TGCGCCAGCAGCTTGGACAGGGAGCTCACCGGGGAGCTGTTTTTT. Complete variable domain (other parts from reference TRBV5-1 and TRBJ2-2): KAGVTQTPRYLIKTRGQQVTLSCSPISGHRSVSWYQQTPGQGLQFLFEYFSETQRNKGNFPGRFSGRQFSNSRSEMNVSTLELGDSALYLCASSLDRELTGELFFGEGSRLTVL.

This clone is a singleton in its sample. The chain couples TRBV5-1 to TRBJ1-1, with 8 bases aligning to TRBD1. The CDR3 runs 17 residues. Germline lookup yields CDR1 SGHRS and CDR2 YFSETQ. The trim removed 4 bases at V and 0 bases at J, leaving 11 bases unmatched. Here the CDR3 DNA reads TGCGCCAGCAGCCCTCGGACAGGGCCCATAATGAACACTGAAGCTTTCTTT. This sequence encodes CASSPRTGPIMNTEAFF.

The rearrangement joins TRBV11-2 to TRBJ2-7; weak D call: TRBD2 (5 bases). CDR1 and CDR2 from the germline V gene are SGHAT and FQNNGV. CDR3 size: 14 residues. Trimming took 5 bases from V and 5 from J, leaving 16 bases between them. The CDR3 DNA follows: TGTGCCAGCAGCGCTTACCTAGCCGGTGACGAGCAGTACTTC. This translates into CASSAYLAGDEQYF.